This T cell receptor beta chain was obtained from a study of cytomegalovirus exposure and HLA in healthy donors. Notes on the study in general: Many donors shared some public TCRs, even though most TCR sequences were rare. Highly shared variants forming one cluster were likely a sequencing artifact. Accurate prediction of HLA-A and HLA-B alleles (for most subjects) was reportedly achieved from TCR beta sequences. In a later analysis, DRB1 alleles had the most associated TCRs; HLA-C alleles the fewest.

Germline V gene data show CDR1 as SGHAT and CDR2 as FQNNGV. V lost 1 base and J 0 bases, leaving 12 bases between the germline ends. The CDR3 is made up of 16 amino acids. A multiplex PCR was run with 60 Vbeta primers and 13 Jbeta primers. Here immunoSEQ multiplex PCR was the method, and the copy in TCRdb shows in-frame clones only, minus some. The table records about 220,000 clones, roughly 70% of them present only once. Remarks on this clone: Its specificity is unknown.

Sequencing was performed on PBMCs. The receptor was derived from a woman between 25 and 40 years old in good health and CMV-seronegative. The rearrangement links TRBV11-2 to TRBJ1-1, with TRBD1 as a possible D gene (5 bases). The CDR3, as DNA: TGTGCCAGCAGCTTAGGACTGGGACTAATGAACACTGAAGCTTTCTTT. Translated: CASSLGLGLMNTEAFF. The entire variable domain, with the rest obtained from reference TRBV11-2 and TRBJ1-1, is as follows: EAGVAQSPRYKIIEKRQSVAFWCNPISGHATLYWYQQILGQGPKLLIQFQNNGVVDDSQLPKDRFSAERLKGVDSTLKIQPAKLEDSAVYLCASSLGLGLMNTEAFFGQGTRLTVV.